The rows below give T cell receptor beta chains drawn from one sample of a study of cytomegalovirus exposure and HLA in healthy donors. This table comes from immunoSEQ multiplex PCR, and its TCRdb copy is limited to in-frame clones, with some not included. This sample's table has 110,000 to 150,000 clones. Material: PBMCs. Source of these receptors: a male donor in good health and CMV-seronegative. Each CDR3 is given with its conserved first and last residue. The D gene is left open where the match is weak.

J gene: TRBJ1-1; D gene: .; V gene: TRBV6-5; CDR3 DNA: TGTGCCAGCAGCCAAGGAGCGACAGGTAACACTGAAGCTTTCTTT; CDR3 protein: CASSQGATGNTEAFF
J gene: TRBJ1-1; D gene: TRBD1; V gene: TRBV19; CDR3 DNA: TGTGCCAGTAAGGGGACAGGGAAGTCGACTGAAGCTTTCTTT; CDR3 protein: CASKGTGKSTEAFF
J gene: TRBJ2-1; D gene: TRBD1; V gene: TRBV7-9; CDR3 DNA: TGTGCCATCGAACGTAACCGGGACAGGGCCCACAATGAGCAGTTCTTC; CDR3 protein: CAIERNRDRAHNEQFF
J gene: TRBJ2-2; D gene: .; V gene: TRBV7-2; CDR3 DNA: TGTGCCAGCAGCCCCCAGGACATTCTCCGTACCGGGGAGCTGTTTTTT; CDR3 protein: CASSPQDILRTGELFF
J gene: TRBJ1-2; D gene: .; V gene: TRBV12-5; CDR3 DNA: TGTGCTAGTGGTTTGTCGGGGAGTCGAGATGGCTACACCTTC; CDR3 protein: CASGLSGSRDGYTF
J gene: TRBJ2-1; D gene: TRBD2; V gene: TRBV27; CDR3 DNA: TGTGCCAGCAGTTTGTCGGTACGGACTAGCGGGACGTTTGCTCTTTTCAATGAGCAGTTCTTC; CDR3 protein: CASSLSVRTSGTFALFNEQFF
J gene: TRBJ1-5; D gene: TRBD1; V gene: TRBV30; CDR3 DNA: TGTGCCTGGAGTGTAGGACAGGGTAATCAGCCCCAGCATTTT; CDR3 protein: CAWSVGQGNQPQHF
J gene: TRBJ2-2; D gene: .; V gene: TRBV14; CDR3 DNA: TGTGCCAGCAGCCGGGCGGGTCCGAACACCGGGGAGCTGTTTTTT; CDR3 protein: CASSRAGPNTGELFF
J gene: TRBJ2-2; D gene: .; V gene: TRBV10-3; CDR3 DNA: TGTGCCATCAACCCCAGCACAGGAGCCACCGGGGAGCTGTTTTTT; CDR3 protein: CAINPSTGATGELFF
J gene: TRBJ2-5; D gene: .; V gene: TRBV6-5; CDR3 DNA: TGTGCCAGCAGATCCACTTTACAGCACCAAGAGACCCAGTACTTC; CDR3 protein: CASRSTLQHQETQYF
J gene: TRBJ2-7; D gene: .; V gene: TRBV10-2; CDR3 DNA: TGCGCCAGCAGTGAGGTAGAATACGAGCAGTACTTC; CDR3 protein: CASSEVEYEQYF
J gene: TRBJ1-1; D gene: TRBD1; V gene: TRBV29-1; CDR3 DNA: TGCAGCGTTGACAGGGGGAGCCCTGAAGCTTTCTTT; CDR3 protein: CSVDRGSPEAFF
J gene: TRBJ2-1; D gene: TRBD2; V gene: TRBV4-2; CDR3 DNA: TGTGCCAGCAGCCACACGACTAGCGGGGGGGCGAATGAGCAGTTCTTC; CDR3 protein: CASSHTTSGGANEQFF
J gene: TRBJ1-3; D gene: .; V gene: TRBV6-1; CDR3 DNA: TGTGCCAGCGGGCCCGCTTTATCGATCGTAGGCACCATATATTTT; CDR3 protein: CASGPALSIVGTIYF
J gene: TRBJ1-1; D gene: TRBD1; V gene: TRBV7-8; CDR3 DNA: TGTGCCAGCAGCTTAGCGGTAGGGGGCCGAAGTAGTAAAGCTTTCTTT; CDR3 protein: CASSLAVGGRSSKAFF
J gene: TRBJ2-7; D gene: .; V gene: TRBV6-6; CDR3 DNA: TGTGCCAGCACCGACAGTTTCCACGAGCAGTACTTC; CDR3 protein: CASTDSFHEQYF
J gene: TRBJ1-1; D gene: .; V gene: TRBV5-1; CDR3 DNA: TGCGCCAGCAGCCTAACCGGGACTATGAACACTGAAGCTTTCTTT; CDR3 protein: CASSLTGTMNTEAFF
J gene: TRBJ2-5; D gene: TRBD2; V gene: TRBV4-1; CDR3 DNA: TGCGCCAGCAGCCAAGATACAGCGGGAGCCCTCCAAGAGACCCAGTACTTC; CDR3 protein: CASSQDTAGALQETQYF
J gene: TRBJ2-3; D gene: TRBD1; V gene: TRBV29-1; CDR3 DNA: TGCAGCGTTGAGGTGACAGGGCCGCGCACAGATACGCAGTATTTT; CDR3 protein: CSVEVTGPRTDTQYF
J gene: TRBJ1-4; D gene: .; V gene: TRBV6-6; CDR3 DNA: TGTGCCAGCATGTATAATGAAAAACTGTTTTTT; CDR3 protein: CASMYNEKLFF
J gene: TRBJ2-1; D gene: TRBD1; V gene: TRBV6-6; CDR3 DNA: TGTGCCAGCAGTTCACCGGGACAGGATAACAATGAGCAGTTCTTC; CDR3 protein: CASSSPGQDNNEQFF
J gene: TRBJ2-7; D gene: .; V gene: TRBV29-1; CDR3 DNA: TGCAGCGTTGGAGTAGTGGGGGCTAAGAACGAGCAGTACTTC; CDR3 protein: CSVGVVGAKNEQYF
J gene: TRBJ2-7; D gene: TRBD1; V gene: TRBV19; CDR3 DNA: TGTGCCAGTCGCGTTGGGACAGGACCTTACGAGCAGTACTTC; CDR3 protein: CASRVGTGPYEQYF
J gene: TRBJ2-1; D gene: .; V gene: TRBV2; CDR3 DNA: TGTGCCAGCAGTGAAGGGCGGGATCCCTACAATGAGCAGTTCTTC; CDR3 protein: CASSEGRDPYNEQFF
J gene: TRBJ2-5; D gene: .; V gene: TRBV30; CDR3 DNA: TGTGCCTGGAGTACAGACCCCTTGGGTGAGACCCAGTACTTC; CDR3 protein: CAWSTDPLGETQYF
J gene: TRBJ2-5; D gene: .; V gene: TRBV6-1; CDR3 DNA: TGTGCTACAATTTTGGGGACTCTGGAGACCCAGTACTTC; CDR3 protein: CATILGTLETQYF
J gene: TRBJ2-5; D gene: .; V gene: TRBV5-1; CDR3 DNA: TGCGCCAGCAGCGCGGCCGCTACAGGGCGGGAGACCCAGTACTTC; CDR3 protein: CASSAAATGRETQYF
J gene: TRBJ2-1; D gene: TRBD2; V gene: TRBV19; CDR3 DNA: TGTGCCAGTAGTCGGCTAGCGGGAGGGCGCTCCTACAATGAGCAGTTCTTC; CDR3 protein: CASSRLAGGRSYNEQFF
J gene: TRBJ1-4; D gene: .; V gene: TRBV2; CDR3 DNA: TGTGCCAGCAGTGCGGACAGACCTAATGAAAAACTGTTTTTT; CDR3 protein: CASSADRPNEKLFF
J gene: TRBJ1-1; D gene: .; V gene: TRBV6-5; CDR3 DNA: TGTGCCAGCAGGGGGAGGCTTAGGAACACTGAAGCTTTCTTT; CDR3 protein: CASRGRLRNTEAFF
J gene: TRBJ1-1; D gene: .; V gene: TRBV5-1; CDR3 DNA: TGCGCCAGCAGTCGCAAACAGGACATGAACACTGAAGCTTTCTTT; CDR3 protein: CASSRKQDMNTEAFF
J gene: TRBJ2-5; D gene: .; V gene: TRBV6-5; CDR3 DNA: TGTGCCAGCAGTTACTTGGCCAGAAAAAAAGAGACCCAGTACTTC; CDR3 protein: CASSYLARKKETQYF